A selection of T cell receptor beta chains follows, all from one sample in a study of CD8 T cells in ankylosing spondylitis. TCRdb fed the 5' RACE reads into MiXCR, producing one record per CDR3 protein. The repertoire includes about 250,000 distinct CDR3 sequences, 20% to 30% of them detected once, and 0.6% to 0.75% sits in the top ten. What was sequenced was blood, either unsorted or a sorted T cell fraction (not recorded which). These receptors were taken from a male donor with ankylosing spondylitis or in good health (not recorded which). CDR3s include the opening cysteine and the closing phenylalanine or tryptophan.

v_gene,j_gene,len,CDR3aa
TRBV7-2,TRBJ2-7,13,CASSSRTYYEQYF
TRBV30,TRBJ2-5,14,CAWSAAHEGETQYF
TRBV7-9,TRBJ2-4,17,CASSPTIGRWTKNIQYF
TRBV3-1,TRBJ2-2,16,CASSQTRRLWAGELFF
TRBV20-1,TRBJ1-2,13,CSARGEQSYGYTF
TRBV9,TRBJ1-2,14,CASARDRPNYGYTF
TRBV10-3,TRBJ2-1,17,CAISDFLRGASYNEQFF
TRBV30,TRBJ1-3,15,CAWSRTGDSGNTIYF
TRBV7-3,TRBJ1-1,14,CASSRGTETGEAFF
TRBV29-1,TRBJ2-2,12,CSVVRDTGELFF
TRBV20-1,TRBJ2-7,15,CSARSARTGSYEQYF
TRBV19,TRBJ2-2,15,CASSMPREAAGELFF
TRBV20-1,TRBJ1-1,16,CSAPPGAGGMNTEAFF
TRBV15,TRBJ1-5,15,CATSSPDRYNQPQHF
TRBV10-1,TRBJ2-5,16,CASSLGLPLAGETQYF
TRBV20-1,TRBJ2-5,12,CSELAGGQTQYF
TRBV12-3/TRBV12-4,TRBJ2-7,13,CASSPQGWYEQYF
TRBV20-1,TRBJ2-7,11,CSAGTGWEQYF
TRBV20-1,TRBJ2-4,13,CSAIGVLKNIQYF
TRBV20-1,TRBJ2-1,14,CSARVLAGGNEQFF
TRBV5-5,TRBJ2-5,14,CASSDRGRKETQYF
TRBV20-1,TRBJ2-3,13,CSARDTNTDTQYF
TRBV28,TRBJ1-1,14,CASRLPRGTTEAFF
TRBV5-4,TRBJ2-1,16,CASSFGNGGSYNEQFF
TRBV20-1,TRBJ1-2,11,CSAPGGYGYTF
TRBV4-2,NA,16,CASSQEAQRGPYEQFF
TRBV15,TRBJ2-5,16,CATSRGGGRGGETQYF
TRBV18,TRBJ2-1,13,CASSPWLDDEQFF
TRBV7-6,TRBJ2-5,14,CASSPQPSKETQYF
TRBV20-1,TRBJ2-5,15,CSARDLGQDQETQYF
TRBV12-3/TRBV12-4,TRBJ1-1,16,CASSPTLPNRNTEAFF
TRBV20-1,TRBJ2-3,14,CSARELDGKDTQYF
TRBV5-1,TRBJ2-7,16,CASSLAPDRTTYEQYF
TRBV24-1,TRBJ2-2,16,CATSDDTGAGTGELFF
TRBV30,TRBJ2-3,15,CAWSVISKGPDTQYF
TRBV10-3,TRBJ2-1,14,CAISEGQGWYEQFF
TRBV20-1,TRBJ1-1,12,CTPGARDTEAFF
TRBV25-1,TRBJ1-6,11,CASSGFSALHF
TRBV6-1,TRBJ1-5,14,CASSGGYSNQPQHF
TRBV27,TRBJ2-5,15,CASSPGTGGLETQYF
TRBV4-1,TRBJ2-4,16,CASSPYQGGMGNIQYF
TRBV4-2,TRBJ2-7,16,CASSQDMVQASYEQYF
TRBV7-6,TRBJ1-5,13,CASSLAPNQPQHF
TRBV15,TRBJ1-4,15,CATSGNRESNEKLFF